This TCR beta chain was captured by sequencing in a study of identical twins. A universal primer binding site was introduced by template switching. The final cDNA contained unique molecular identifiers. MiXCR was run by TCRdb on the 5' RACE reads, yielding one entry per CDR3 protein. The data hold under 800,000 distinct CDR3 sequences, with about 20% observed a single time. Study-level results: The study reached conclusions through statistical analysis that was cross-sectional, not following the same donors.

This CDR3 contains 13 residues. The germline V gene has CDR1 SGHRS and CDR2 YFSETQ. Between the trimmed V and J ends, which lost 6 bases and 2 bases, there was a span of 9 bases. In this sample, this clonotype turned up many times. Its antigen is still unknown. A further study also used this sample, focusing on T cells expressing NK-cell markers. That investigation notes: Dominance of the CD3+CD56-NKG2C+ fraction by these clonotypes also held in several donors.

The source material was PBMCs. This chain uses TRBV5-1 with TRBJ2-1; D is perhaps TRBD2 (5 bases). This sequence originates from a woman under 30 in good health. The CDR3 region is CASTPGTYNEQFF. DNA for the CDR3: TGCGCCAGCACGCCCGGGACCTACAATGAGCAGTTCTTC.